The 14 T cell receptor beta chains given below trace back to one sample, sequenced in a study of T cells in Graves' hyperthyroidism and ophthalmopathy. What was amplified from RNA transcripts were TCR beta CDR3 regions. The TCR CDR3 first-round RT-PCR relied on the HTBI primer set. From the multiplex PCR reads, TCRdb called clonotypes with MiXCR, one entry per CDR3 protein. This table holds under 400,000 distinct CDR3 sequences, 12% to 15% found once. The sample was blood. The receptors here all came from a woman aged 55-69 years with Graves' ophthalmopathy.

The rearrangement joins TRBV10-3 to TRBJ2-2; D unresolved. Germline V gives CDR1 ENHRY, CDR2 SYGVKD. V lost 3 bases to trimming and J lost 3 bases, with 8 bases between them. CDR3 size: 14 residues. The CDR3 protein is CAISDRGDTGELFF. The CDR3 DNA follows: TGTGCCATCAGTGATAGAGGAGACACCGGGGAGCTGTTTTTT.

J is TRBJ2-1 and V is TRBV20-1, with 9 bases lining up with TRBD2. Germline V gives CDR1 DFQATT, CDR2 SNEGSKA (reference sequence). CDR3 size: 14 residues. The J segment lost 6 bases and the V segment lost 6 bases, leaving 9 bases of the junction unmatched. CDR3 coding DNA: TGCAGTGCCACCCCGGGACTAGCTGCCAATGAGCAGTTCTTC. Translated: CSATPGLAANEQFF.

Ten or more counts support this clonotype. The chain couples TRBV11-2 to TRBJ2-1; 8 positions agree with TRBD2. The CDR3 length is 14 residues. The V segment lost 5 bases and the J segment 9 bases; nucleotides outside the gene matches: 9. CDR1 is SGHAT and CDR2 is FQNNGV in the germline V gene. In DNA, the CDR3 is TGTGCCAGCAGCCCGAGCGGGAGAATGGCTGAGCAGTTCTTC. This translates into CASSPSGRMAEQFF.

This clonotype was recorded many times. The chain has TRBV20-1 and TRBJ2-3, with a weak D call TRBD2 (5 bases). Between the trimmed V and J ends, which lost 3 bases and 1 base, there was a span of 8 bases. The CDR3 is made up of 13 amino acids. CDR1 and CDR2 (germline): DFQATT, SNEGSKA (reference sequence). The CDR3 here is CSARGSGTDTQYF. The CDR3 DNA follows: TGCAGTGCTAGGGGGAGCGGCACAGATACGCAGTATTTT.

This clonotype turned up a few times. The V and J genes are TRBV5-1 and TRBJ2-4; D remains unclear. Trimming removed 4 bases from V and 8 bases from J, with 10 bases in between. CDR1 is SGHRS and CDR2 is YFSETQ in the germline V gene. The CDR3 runs 12 residues. The CDR3 nucleotides are TGCGCCAGCAGCAGGCCTGGGGACATTCAGTACTTC. It encodes CASSRPGDIQYF.

The CDR3 sequence is CASSVTSGSGSYNEQFF. CDR3 DNA: TGTGCCAGCAGTGTAACTAGCGGGAGTGGGTCCTACAATGAGCAGTTCTTC. The V and J genes are TRBV28 and TRBJ2-1, with 11 bases identical to TRBD2. Germline V lookup: CDR1 MDHEN, CDR2 SYDVKM. The CDR3 sequence is 17 residues long. Unmatched junction bases numbered 7, after V lost 5 bases and J lost 1 base.

In its sample, this clonotype was seen many times. The chain uses TRBV20-1 and TRBJ2-7, with a possible D match to TRBD1 (6 bases). V lost 3 bases and J 3 bases, leaving 12 bases between the germline ends. CDR3 length equals 13 residues. CDR1 DFQATT and CDR2 SNEGSKA come from the germline V gene (reference sequence). CDR3 region: CSARGHGGYEQYF. CDR3 DNA sequence: TGCAGTGCTAGGGGACACGGCGGCTACGAGCAGTACTTC.

V gene TRBV28 combines with J gene TRBJ2-5; tentative D call: TRBD1 (6 bases). V lost 5 bases, J lost 1 base, and 14 bases lay in between. The length of the CDR3 is 15 residues. Germline V gene lookup returns CDR1 MDHEN and CDR2 SYDVKM. The CDR3 here is CASSPPEDSQETQYF. The CDR3 region has the DNA TGTGCCAGCAGTCCCCCTGAGGACAGCCAAGAGACCCAGTACTTC. The variable domain in full, with the rest retrieved from reference TRBV28 and TRBJ2-5, is DVKVTQSSRYLVKRTGEKVFLECVQDMDHENMFWYRQDPGLGLRLIYFSYDVKMKEKGDIPEGYSVSREKKERFSLILESASTNQTSMYLCASSPPEDSQETQYFGPGTRLLVL.

V usage is TRBV28 and J usage is TRBJ2-7; 8 bases are a match to TRBD1. The V gene's germline CDR1 is MDHEN and CDR2 SYDVKM. The CDR3 has 11 residues. V shed 11 bases, J shed 3 bases, and the junction held 3 bases outside the gene matches. CDR3 loop: CAPGTGYEQYF. In DNA, the CDR3 is TGTGCCCCCGGGACAGGCTACGAGCAGTACTTC.

This clonotype was recorded a few times. This CDR3 reads CASNNLRVPNYEQYF. DNA for the CDR3: TGTGCCAGCAATAACCTCCGGGTTCCTAACTACGAGCAGTACTTC. The chain carries TRBV28 and TRBJ2-7; D gene uncertain. The CDR3 is 15 amino acids. Germline V gene lookup returns CDR1 MDHEN and CDR2 SYDVKM. V was trimmed by 7 bases and J by 3 bases, leaving 19 bases between them.

This clonotype was observed a few times. The chain links TRBV9 to TRBJ2-3; perhaps TRBD2 as D (5 bases). V lost 4 bases, J lost 4 bases, and 10 bases lay in between. Germline CDR1 reads SGDLS; CDR2 reads YYNGEE. The CDR3 length is 13 residues. The CDR3 DNA sequence: TGTGCCAGCAGCACTAGGAGCGCAGATACGCAGTATTTT. It is translated as CASSTRSADTQYF. The whole variable domain, remainder taken from reference TRBV9 and TRBJ2-3, is DSGVTQTPKHLITATGQRVTLRCSPRSGDLSVYWYQQSLDQGLQFLIQYYNGEERAKGNILERFSAQQFPDLHSELNLSSLELGDSALYFCASSTRSADTQYFGPGTRLTVL.

The V call is TRBV9, the J call TRBJ2-1, with a weak D call TRBD2 (5 bases). With the DNA end fitting TRBJ2-7 better, the J assignment may be wrong. CDR3 length equals 17 residues. Germline-derived CDR1 and CDR2 are SGDLS and YYNGEE. The CDR3 loop is CASSVARTPQESNEQYF. CDR3 sequence (DNA): TGTGCCAGCAGCGTAGCACGGACTCCCCAAGAGTCCAATGAGCAGTACTTC.

In regard to this clonotype: One end of the junction does not line up with germline, which may come from a read error. The V and J genes are TRBV9 and TRBJ2-1; D could derive from TRBD1 or TRBD2 (6 bases each). This CDR3 is 16 amino acids long. Germline-derived CDR1 and CDR2 are SGDLS and YYNGEE. The DNA of the CDR3 is TGTGCCAGCAGCGTAACCGGGACTGGGGGCTACGATGAGCAGTTCTTC. Protein: CASSVTGTGGYDEQFF.

V and J are TRBV20-1 and TRBJ2-7, with 7 bases lining up with TRBD1. V gave up 5 bases and J gave up 3 bases; unmatched junction bases: 13. The CDR3 is 15 amino acids. The germline V gene encodes CDR1 DFQATT and CDR2 SNEGSKA (reference sequence). In DNA, the CDR3 is TGCAGTGCTCGCCCACGAGGGGGCGCATACTACGAGCAGTACTTC. It encodes CSARPRGGAYYEQYF.